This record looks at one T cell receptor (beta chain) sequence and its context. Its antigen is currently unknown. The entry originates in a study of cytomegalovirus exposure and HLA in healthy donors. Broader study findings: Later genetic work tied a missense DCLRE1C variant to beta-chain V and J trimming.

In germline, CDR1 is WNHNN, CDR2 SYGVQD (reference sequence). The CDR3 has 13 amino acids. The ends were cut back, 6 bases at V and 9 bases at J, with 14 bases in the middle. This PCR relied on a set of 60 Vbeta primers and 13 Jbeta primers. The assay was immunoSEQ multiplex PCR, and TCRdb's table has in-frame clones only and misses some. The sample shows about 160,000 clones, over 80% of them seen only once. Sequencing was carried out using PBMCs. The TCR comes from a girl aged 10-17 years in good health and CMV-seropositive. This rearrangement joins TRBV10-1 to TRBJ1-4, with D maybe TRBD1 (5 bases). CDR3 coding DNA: TGCGCCAGCAGCCCGGATCAGGGTAAAAAACTGTTTTTT. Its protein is CASSPDQGKKLFF.